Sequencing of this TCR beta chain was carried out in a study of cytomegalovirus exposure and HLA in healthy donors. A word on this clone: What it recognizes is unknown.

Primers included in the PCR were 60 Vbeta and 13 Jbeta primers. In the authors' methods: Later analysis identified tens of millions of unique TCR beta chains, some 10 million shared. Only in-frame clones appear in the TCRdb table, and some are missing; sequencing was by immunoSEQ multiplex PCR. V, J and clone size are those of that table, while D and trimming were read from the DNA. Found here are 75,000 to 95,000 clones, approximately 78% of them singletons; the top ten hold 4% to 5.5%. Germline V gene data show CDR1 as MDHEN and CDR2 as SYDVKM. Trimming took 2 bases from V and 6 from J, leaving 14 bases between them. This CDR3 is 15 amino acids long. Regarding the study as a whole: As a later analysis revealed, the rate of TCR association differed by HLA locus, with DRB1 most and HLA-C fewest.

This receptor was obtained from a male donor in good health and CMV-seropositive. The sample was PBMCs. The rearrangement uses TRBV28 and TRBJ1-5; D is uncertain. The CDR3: CASSLATARSQPQHF. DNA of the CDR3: TGTGCCAGCAGTTTAGCGACGGCCCGGAGTCAGCCCCAGCATTTT. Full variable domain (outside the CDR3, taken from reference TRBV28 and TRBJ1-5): DVKVTQSSRYLVKRTGEKVFLECVQDMDHENMFWYRQDPGLGLRLIYFSYDVKMKEKGDIPEGYSVSREKKERFSLILESASTNQTSMYLCASSLATARSQPQHFGDGTRLSIL.